This TCR beta chain was identified during a study of blood T cell repertoires in COVID-19. Sequencing was performed with immunoSEQ multiplex PCR; in TCRdb, only in-frame clones are kept and a portion is missing. The sample lists around 260,000 clones; around 87% were seen once. This TCR was sampled from a woman aged 55-70 years with COVID-19, enrolled during active disease. Material for sequencing was peripheral blood.

The DNA of the CDR3 is TGCAGCGCACGGACCCGGGGTGAAAAACTGTTTTTT. Translating it yields CSARTRGEKLFF. V is TRBV29-1 and J is TRBJ1-4; unclear D gene. The V gene lost 7 bases and the J gene lost 7 bases, with 13 bases spanning the gap. There are 12 residues in the CDR3. CDR1 and CDR2 (germline): SQVTM, ANQGSEA.